This TCR beta chain emerged from a study of a mutant IDH1 vaccine in newly diagnosed glioma. Study overall: Initiation of the vaccine course occurred 4-6 weeks after radiotherapy alone, or alongside temozolomide cycles. Most had both radiotherapy and temozolomide beforehand; others had only one.

The V and J ends lost 3 bases and 5 bases respectively, with 6 bases between them. This CDR3 spans 12 amino acids. Germline V CDR1 and CDR2: SGDLS, YYNGEE. As to this clone: What it binds is not known.

Repertoires were generated with immunoSEQ multiplex PCR, while TCRdb's copy carries only in-frame clones and drops some. Of 53,000 or so clones in the sample, about three quarters were seen once. Indicated time point: week 5, during vaccination. The study gave 300 ug of mutant IDH1 20-mer peptide per vaccine dose, with topical imiquimod. Patients carried new grade 3 or 4 IDH1-mutant astrocytomas lacking nuclear ATRX. Sequencing used PBMCs, obtained from a glioma patient whose treatment included an IDH1 peptide vaccine. The chain joins TRBV9 to TRBJ2-1; the D is unclear. The sequence came from a man in his fifties with glioma. In DNA form, the CDR3 reads TGTGCCAGCAGCGAGACCCACAATGAGCAGTTCTTC. Encoded protein: CASSETHNEQFF.